These 7 T cell receptor beta chains came from one sample sequenced in a study of radiation and T cells in renal cell carcinoma (dated by TCRdb to about 2020). Library generation was performed with the immunoSEQ multiplex PCR assay. TCRdb carries this immuneACCESS record with in-frame sequences only. Its versions omit some clonotypes, under half of them owing to an unresolved V gene in the studies checked, with the rest unexplained. The sample data list 100,000 to 150,000 clones, and around 81% of these were observed just once. Roughly 6% of the sample belongs to the ten largest clones. The time point label of this sample denotes: blood 2 weeks post-SBRT. The treatment or condition label of this sample denotes: 15 Gy SBRT to primary tumor, nephrectomy 4 weeks later. The sample here was blood, taken from a patient whose treatment included radiotherapy and nephrectomy. The receptors here all came from a man aged 45-65 years with renal cell carcinoma.

This chain connects TRBV7-9 to TRBJ1-1; D may be TRBD1 (6 bases). V lost 5 bases to trimming and J lost 4 bases, with 14 bases between them. CDR1 and CDR2 from the germline V gene are SEHNR and FQNEAQ (reference sequence). This CDR3 is 14 amino acids long. This CDR3 reads CASSATGSTTEAFF. As DNA, the CDR3 is TGTGCCAGCAGCGCAACAGGGAGTACCACTGAAGCTTTCTTT.

For the CDR3, the DNA is TGCGCCAGCAGCTTGTACGGGGGGGAAAACATTCAGTACTTC. Amino acids: CASSLYGGENIQYF. The chain is built from TRBV5-1 and TRBJ2-4, with 8 bases identical to TRBD2. With 1 base clipped from V and 5 bases from J, the junction kept 2 bases outside the gene matches. The germline V gene has CDR1 SGHRS and CDR2 YFSETQ. The CDR3 sequence is 14 residues long.

This clone was observed a single time. The chain uses TRBV5-1 and TRBJ1-2; maybe TRBD1 (5 bases). The CDR3 sequence is 16 residues long. CDR1 is SGHRS and CDR2 is YFSETQ in the germline V gene. The ends were cut back, 0 bases at V and 2 bases at J, with 14 bases in the middle. CDR3 DNA: TGCGCCAGCAGCTTGGGTCAGGGCAGGGCCAACTATGGCTACACCTTC. It translates to CASSLGQGRANYGYTF.

The chain joins TRBV2 to TRBJ2-1, with 7 bases that match TRBD2. The CDR3 is made up of 15 amino acids. V shed 6 bases and J 5 bases; nucleotides not matched to a gene: 10. Germline CDR1 SNHLY, CDR2 FYNNEI. CDR3 in amino acids: CASRDGTTGDNEQFF. CDR3 DNA sequence: TGTGCCAGCAGAGACGGGACTACCGGGGACAATGAGCAGTTCTTC.

The chain employs TRBV5-1 and TRBJ2-7, with D possibly being TRBD1 (5 bases). The CDR3 is 16 residues long. Germline assignment: CDR1 SGHRS and CDR2 YFSETQ. V was trimmed by 3 bases and J by 3 bases, leaving 19 bases between them. CDR3 coding DNA: TGCGCCAGCAGCTCGCTTTCCCAGGGTATAGGCTACGAGCAGTACTTC. This gives the protein CASSSLSQGIGYEQYF.

This sequence joins TRBV28 and TRBJ2-4, with 10 bases that match TRBD1. Germline CDR1 is MDHEN and CDR2 is SYDVKM. The CDR3 totals 14 residues. After removal of 2 bases from V and 8 bases from J, the junction contained 3 bases not matched to a gene. The CDR3, as DNA: TGTGCCAGCAGTTTAGGGACAGGGGTAGACATTCAGTACTTC. Translated, it gives CASSLGTGVDIQYF.

Written as DNA, the CDR3 is TGTGCCAGCAGCCTGGGGGAGGGCGGCTCCTACAATGAGCAGTTCTTC. As protein: CASSLGEGGSYNEQFF. The chain combines TRBV14 with TRBJ2-1, with 7 positions matching TRBD2. This CDR3 comprises 16 residues. Germline V CDR1 and CDR2: SGHDN, FVKESK. Trimming at V came to 4 bases and at J to 0 bases, leaving 6 bases not matched to a gene.